This T cell receptor beta chain was captured by sequencing in a study of cytomegalovirus exposure and HLA in healthy donors listed by TCRdb under 2017. Concerning the study at large: According to an earlier analysis of 587 of the donors, some 180 million T cells yielded 95 million to 140 million unique TCR beta sequences and approximately 300 Gb of sequence data. The study combined high-throughput TCR immunosequencing, statistical association of individual TCRs with disease status, and machine learning to predict cytomegalovirus infection status. Four to six DR-DQ haplotypes were handled as single units for association and clustering, since linkage in the cohort was strong. Rather than drawing on any new phenotypic data, the later analysis identified candidate immune exposures from TCR beta sequences and the way those sequences occurred across donors. Of the roughly 430 genotyped donors, about 80% fell in the genetic ancestry cluster associated with self-reported Caucasian donors. Genome-wide SNP genotypes for about three fifths of the roughly 700 donors were used in a later genetic analysis, which treated that subset as a discovery cohort. In an earlier analysis of 587 of the donors, high-throughput TCR beta sequencing was used to judge whether each TCR beta V gene segment behaved as functional or pseudogenic. Besides the first cohort of about 730 subjects, a separate validation cohort made up of 90 to 150 different subjects was used. An early release that covered about 640 HLA-typed donors contained approximately 290 gigabases of sequencing data and 85 million to 100 million unique TCR sequences. Both class I and class II loci were covered by HLA typing, at four-digit resolution. A later analysis re-analyzed previously published TCR beta repertoires from 500 to 700 donors and added high-resolution HLA genotyping to study TCR occurrence patterns. The study aimed to test whether cataloging public T cell receptors could reveal signatures of past pathogen exposure. Across 398 genotyped donors of the cohort, an average of roughly 230,000 unique TCR beta nucleotide sequences per donor were sequenced, and 15% to 20% of those sequences were non-productive. All discovery cohort repertoires had been generated using a single sequencing platform. Donor age, sex, ethnicity and CMV serostatus were collected together with the repertoire data. The study used immunosequencing to profile the T cell repertoires of 670 or so subjects and linked those repertoires to cytomegalovirus serostatus. The number of donors typed differed by locus, with about 629-640 for A, B, C, DRB1 and DQB1, around 500 for DQA1, over 600 for DPA1, and around 460 for DPB1.

The full study reports these points: Linkage disequilibrium might explain the correlated functional status among segregating V segments, but an unknown experimental factor could not be excluded. A later analysis found that TCR association rates varied across HLA loci, with DRB1 alleles showing the most associated TCRs and HLA-C alleles the fewest. The only immune exposure information available for the cohort was CMV serostatus. The authors suggested that the approach could potentially be extended to other disease states and immunological phenotypes. Most CMV-associated TCR beta chains appeared to be HLA-restricted in a later analysis, and the HLA associations seemed to be driven largely by CMV exposure. According to a later genetic analysis, donors in an Asian-associated ancestry cluster had fewer N-insertions in productive TCRs than the approximately 650-donor mean. In a later analysis, several top co-occurrence clusters were reported to appear linked to parvovirus B19, influenza, CMV and Epstein-Barr virus. Cytomegalovirus status was reported to be diagnosed by the classifier with high specificity and sensitivity in both the original and validation cohorts. In an earlier analysis of under 600 of the donors, most TCR beta V segments were observed in productive rearrangements about 87% or about 30% of the time, broadly matching IMGT annotations. A later analysis found that HLA-associated TCR beta chains were more clonally expanded and had lower generation probabilities than equally common non-associated chains. The cohort was sequenced for TCR beta chains only, and without alpha or paired-chain data the features that could be detected were limited. Because HLA typing was missing for some donors at each locus, association tests included only the typed subset. While some public TCRs were present in many individuals, most TCR sequences turned up only very rarely across donors. The 87-base-pair reads could not distinguish some IMGT-functional V segments, including TRBV6-2 and TRBV6-3, so those segments were excluded. Because counts were too low, seventeen rarely observed V segments, including chromosome 9 orphons, were excluded from the earlier analysis of around 590 of the donors. V-gene and J-gene trimming of TCR beta chains was associated with a missense DCLRE1C variant in a later genetic analysis, and the association was replicated in an independent cohort. A group of highly shared sequence variants was considered likely to be a technical artifact of the sequencing pipeline. Roughly uniform sequencing depth across donors was assumed in presence/absence analyses, although this assumption may not hold. Three of the identified cytomegalovirus-associated TCR beta chains were confirmed in vitro to be specific for cytomegalovirus antigens. Assigning TCR associations to individual alleles was difficult when HLA alleles, especially DR and DQ, strongly co-occurred. At a false discovery rate of 0.05, a later analysis linked around 15,000 TCR beta sequences to specific HLA alleles. A further reported finding was that TCR beta sequences accurately predicted the HLA-A and HLA-B alleles for most subjects in the first cohort. A total of 150 or so TCR beta chains were listed by the study as associated with cytomegalovirus.

With respect to this clone: The antigen it binds to is not known. No base-level quality is on record; no much larger clone is a single base apart.

The cohort consisted of hundreds of healthy bone marrow donors. Cohort members were all nominally healthy when sampled, although unrecorded immune exposures were likely present. The donor was CMV seronegative and belonged to the group of around 400 seronegative cohort members. A peripheral blood sample was collected from each donor, and TCR beta sequencing was performed on peripheral blood mononuclear cells. Genomic DNA was extracted from the blood cell samples with the Qiagen DNeasy Blood Extraction Kit. Relative to germline, V is missing 3 bases and J is missing 6 bases, with 5 bases of the junction outside any gene match. The CDR3 has 14 amino acids, counting the end cysteine and phenylalanine. The read is trimmed to its CDR3 DNA, 42 bases read in frame from base 1. According to the germline V gene (reference sequence), CDR1 reads MNHNY and CDR2 reads SVGAGI. The library was generated by the immunoSEQ multiplex PCR assay. The multiplex PCR relied on a mix of 60 forward primers for TCR Vbeta segments and 13 reverse primers for TCR Jbeta segments. A multiplex PCR assay on genomic DNA amplified the CDR3 region of rearranged TCR beta genes. The Illumina HiSeq System was used to sequence the amplified TCR beta libraries as 87-base-pair reads. On the authors' methods: In a later analysis, roughly 80 million unique TCR beta chains were counted across the 666 repertoires, and roughly 11 million of these chains were shared by at least two donors. To remove PCR and sequencing errors, raw reads were error-corrected and collapsed into unique sequences using a nearest-neighbor algorithm that merged closely related sequences. CDR3 sequences were aligned to IMGT reference sequences to assign V, D and J gene segments. For a sequence to be retained, at least a six-nucleotide match to both a V gene segment and a J gene segment was required. A rearrangement was called productive if the CDR3 had no stop codons and remained in frame with V and J, and every other rearrangement was called non-productive. CDR3 was defined by IMGT convention, running from the second conserved V-encoded cysteine to the conserved J-encoded phenylalanine. The earlier analysis of about 610 of the donors excluded sequences that lacked an unambiguous match to a single V gene segment. In an earlier analysis of a few hundred of the donors, V segments were called functional above 56.7% productive rearrangements and were called segregating when the between-donor standard deviation exceeded 5%. To diagnose cytomegalovirus status from the catalog of TCR beta chain sequences, a statistical classification framework was built. A later analysis assigned V and J genes by comparing TCR nucleotide sequences with IMGT/GENE-DB human TR gene sequences. Using the TCRdist pipeline, a later analysis assigned CDR3 sequences along with most-parsimonious VDJ recombination scenarios. In a later analysis, each TCR beta chain was defined by its CDR3 amino acid sequence together with its V-gene family, and reads without a unique V-gene family were excluded. As a way to deal with suspected cross-contamination and a sequencing artifact, a later analysis dropped over 550 nucleotide sequences that were highly shared and had low generation probability. For each public chain, a later analysis derived a clonal expansion index from normalized ranks of inferred template counts within each repertoire. A later analysis computed generation probabilities with a VDJ recombination model fitted to out-of-frame rearrangements, and checked the results against IGoR. Hypergeometric tests were used in a later analysis to score TCR-TCR, TCR-HLA and TCR-CMV co-occurrence, with a repertoire-size bias correction applied to the TCR pairs. A later analysis estimated false discovery rates by permuting HLA or CMV assignments 20 times. In a later analysis, co-occurring TCRs were grouped with DBSCAN, and TCRdist sequence similarity was added when clustering was performed within HLA-allele-positive subsets. Repertoires with fewer than 30,000 or more than 120,000 public chains were left out of co-occurrence clustering, as were five repertoires with anomalous nucleotide sharing. TCRdb holds this immuneACCESS table with in-frame rearrangements only. Some clones are missing; in checked studies, unresolved V genes explain under half, and the rest has no known cause. That table gives V, J and clone size, and the DNA gave D and trimming. The sample table contains under 200,000 clones; only one count was recorded for 84% of them. The ten largest clones capture 1.9% of the sample.

The origin of this receptor is a man younger than 30 in good health and CMV-seronegative. Sequenced sample: PBMCs. The sequence joins TRBV6-6 to TRBJ1-1, and 9 junctional nucleotides match TRBD1. The bases read TGTGCCAGCAGTTATCGGGACAGGGAGTCTGAAGCTTTCTTT. The translation is CASSYRDRESEAFF.